The 15 T cell receptor beta chains presented below share a single source sample, sequenced in a study of blood T cell repertoires in COVID-19 (dated by TCRdb to about 2020). To prepare the library, the immunoSEQ multiplex PCR assay was applied. TCRdb stores this immuneACCESS table with in-frame sequences only. Part of the clones is absent; in the studies checked, under half of the shortfall reflects unresolved V genes, and no reason is known for the rest. The table for this sample lists fewer than 200,000 clones; more than 80% of them were counted only once. The ten most abundant clones make up around 7% of the sample. The material sequenced was peripheral blood. The origin of the receptors is a human donor in a cohort sampled during active COVID-19.

This clone was seen only once. This chain connects TRBV11-2 to TRBJ1-1, with D tentatively TRBD1 (6 bases). The germline V gene encodes CDR1 SGHAT and CDR2 FQNNGV. Trimming removed 1 base from V and 7 bases from J, with 10 bases in between. The CDR3 runs 13 residues. The CDR3 is CASSLVTGSEAFF. The CDR3 nucleotides are TGTGCCAGCAGCTTAGTTACAGGGAGTGAAGCTTTCTTT.

This clone was counted between two and nine times. This chain links TRBV9 with TRBJ1-3; D is undetermined. The CDR3 runs 14 residues. Germline CDR1 and CDR2: SGDLS and YYNGEE. V lost 4 bases and J lost 0, with 8 bases in between. CDR3 nucleotides: TGTGCCAGCAGCTCGGGTGCCTCTGGAAACACCATATATTTT. Translated: CASSSGASGNTIYF.

This chain uses TRBV9 with TRBJ1-3; D is uncertain. The V and J ends lost 0 bases and 4 bases respectively, with 5 bases between them. CDR1 and CDR2 (germline): SGDLS, YYNGEE. The length of the CDR3 is 13 residues. This CDR3 is CASSVAGGNTIYF. Written as DNA, the CDR3 is TGTGCCAGCAGCGTAGCGGGGGGAAACACCATATATTTT.

The J gene is TRBJ1-4, the V gene TRBV3-1 (or the pseudogene TRBV3-2), with TRBD1 matching over 12 bases. V lost 4 bases to trimming and J lost 8 bases; unmatched junction nucleotides: 8. The CDR3 consists of 16 residues. The germline CDR1 and CDR2 sequences are LGHDT and YNNKEL (reference sequence). CDR3 region: CASSPSGGTGGEKLFF. DNA of the CDR3: TGTGCCAGCAGCCCAAGCGGGGGGACAGGGGGCGAAAAACTGTTTTTT.

This clone showed up just a few times. J is TRBJ2-1 and V is TRBV7-8; D is perhaps TRBD1 (6 bases). This CDR3 has 15 residues. Between the trimmed V and J ends, which lost 3 bases and 0 bases, there was a span of 9 bases. Germline V CDR1 and CDR2: SGHVS, FQNEAQ. This chain's CDR3 is CASSLDRPSYNEQFF. The CDR3 region has the DNA TGTGCCAGCAGCTTGGACAGACCCTCCTACAATGAGCAGTTCTTC.

V usage is TRBV13 and J usage is TRBJ2-3, with 7 positions matching TRBD1. Germline V gene lookup returns CDR1 PRHDT and CDR2 FYEKMQ (reference sequence). This CDR3 region has 17 residues. V trimming: 5 bases; J trimming: 4 bases; junction bases outside the gene matches: 15. CDR3: CASSRFGTERRPDTQYF. The CDR3 DNA reads TGTGCCAGCAGCCGATTCGGGACAGAACGTAGGCCAGATACGCAGTATTTT.

The CDR3: CASSLAGGRGYEQYF. The CDR3 nucleotides are TGCGCCAGCAGCTTGGCCGGGGGCAGGGGGTACGAGCAGTACTTC. The chain uses TRBV5-1 and TRBJ2-7; the D gene is possibly TRBD1 (7 bases). CDR1 and CDR2 from the germline V gene are SGHRS and YFSETQ. The CDR3 covers 15 residues. The V and J ends lost 0 bases and 4 bases respectively, with 14 bases between them.

The chain joins TRBV5-1 to TRBJ1-4; D unresolved. The V end lost 0 bases, the J end lost 0 bases, and 9 bases lay between the germline ends. Per the germline V gene, CDR1 is SGHRS and CDR2 is YFSETQ. This CDR3 comprises 16 residues. This CDR3 reads CASSLEQLATNEKLFF. The CDR3 DNA reads TGCGCCAGCAGCTTGGAACAGCTTGCAACTAATGAAAAACTGTTTTTT.

The V and J genes are TRBV11-2 and TRBJ2-5; 9 nucleotides agree with TRBD1. The CDR3 has 15 residues. Per germline, CDR1 SGHAT and CDR2 FQNNGV. The junction had 8 bases not matched to a gene; V was cut back by 5 bases and J by 4 bases. CDR3 sequence reads: CASSTWDRDRETQYF. The CDR3 DNA sequence: TGTGCCAGCAGCACCTGGGACAGGGATCGAGAGACCCAGTACTTC.

The V call is TRBV19, the J call TRBJ2-5; maybe TRBD1 (5 bases). The CDR3 has 15 residues. V lost 5 bases and J 5 bases, leaving 18 bases between the germline ends. Germline V gene data show CDR1 as LNHDA and CDR2 as SQIVND (reference sequence). The CDR3 reads CASSPVWAKGETQYF. The CDR3 nucleotides read TGTGCCAGTAGTCCCGTCTGGGCTAAGGGGGAGACCCAGTACTTC.

The chain employs TRBV3-1 (or the pseudogene TRBV3-2) and TRBJ2-2; D call uncertain. The CDR3 is 14 residues long. Trimming left V 3 bases short and J 0 bases short, with 5 bases between. The germline CDR1 and CDR2 sequences are LGHDT and YNNKEL (reference sequence). In DNA form, the CDR3 reads TGTGCCAGCAGCCATCTCTCGAACACCGGGGAGCTGTTTTTT. The encoded protein is CASSHLSNTGELFF.

The V gene is TRBV5-1, the J gene TRBJ2-1, with a possible D match to TRBD1 (6 bases). The CDR3 consists of 14 residues. CDR1 is SGHRS, CDR2 YFSETQ, per germline. V lost 4 bases to trimming and J lost 8 bases, with 16 bases between them. Here the CDR3 reads CASSPRTAFHEQFF. CDR3 coding DNA: TGCGCCAGCAGCCCGAGGACAGCCTTCCATGAGCAGTTCTTC.

This clone came up once. The chain employs TRBV5-1 and TRBJ2-2; 8 bases are shared with TRBD1. The CDR3 sequence is 16 residues long. CDR1 and CDR2 from the germline V gene are SGHRS and YFSETQ. Unmatched junction bases numbered 12, after V lost 4 bases and J lost 7 bases. CDR3: CASSPGKTGVLGELFF. In DNA, the CDR3 is TGCGCCAGCAGCCCTGGAAAGACAGGGGTACTCGGGGAGCTGTTTTTT.

The chain uses TRBV5-6 and TRBJ2-1; 12 bases are shared with TRBD2. The length of the CDR3 is 14 residues. J gave up 5 bases and V 4 bases, and 1 base lay outside the gene matches. Germline V gene lookup returns CDR1 SGHDT and CDR2 YYEEEE. The CDR3 DNA sequence: TGTGCCAGCAGCGGACTAGCGGGACACAATGAGCAGTTCTTC. This codes for CASSGLAGHNEQFF.

The J gene is TRBJ2-1, the V gene TRBV13; D gene uncertain. V lost 4 bases and J lost 14, with 24 bases in between. This CDR3 contains 15 residues. Germline CDR1 and CDR2: PRHDT and FYEKMQ (reference sequence). The DNA for the CDR3 is TGTGCCAGCAGCTACCAGCAGGCAGGCTTGACGTCGGAGTTCTTC. Its protein product is CASSYQQAGLTSEFF.